A selection of T cell receptor beta chains follows, all from one sample in a study of T cell changes during pregnancy in multiple sclerosis. Profiling relied on immunoSEQ multiplex PCR, and the TCRdb table lists in-frame clones only, not all of them. Of more than 35,000 clones listed, roughly 89% were seen once; the top ten hold approximately 0.75%. The input for sequencing was CD4+ T cells from peripheral blood mononuclear cells, taken after pregnancy. These receptors came from a female donor in good health, enrolled as a control in a pregnancy study. The CDR3 runs from the conserved cysteine through the conserved F or W. The D gene is left open where the match is weak. Clone size is not always given. Where it is, it says once, few, many or a class for expanded clones.

abundance: -
v_gene: TRBV27
d_gene: TRBD1
j_gene: TRBJ1-5
CDR3nt: TGTGCCAGCAGTCCCCCCCGGGACAGGGTTTTGAAAAGCAATCAGCCCCAGCATTTT
CDR3aa: CASSPPRDRVLKSNQPQHF

abundance: -
v_gene: TRBV2
d_gene: TRBD1
j_gene: TRBJ1-5
CDR3nt: TGTGCCAGCAGTGAGTCCAGGGGACAGGTGAGCAATCAGCCCCAGCATTTT
CDR3aa: CASSESRGQVSNQPQHF

abundance: once
v_gene: TRBV27
d_gene: TRBD2
j_gene: TRBJ2-3
CDR3nt: TGTGCCAGCCGACTAGCGGGAGCAACAGATACGCAGTATTTT
CDR3aa: CASRLAGATDTQYF

abundance: -
v_gene: TRBV15
d_gene: -
j_gene: TRBJ2-1
CDR3nt: TGTGCCACCAGCAGAGATCTACAACCCCCTGGAGCCAATGAGCAGTTCTTC
CDR3aa: CATSRDLQPPGANEQFF

abundance: -
v_gene: TRBV7-2
d_gene: -
j_gene: TRBJ2-7
CDR3nt: TGTGCCAGCAGCTTAGAGGGAGGCTACGAGCAGTACTTC
CDR3aa: CASSLEGGYEQYF

abundance: -
v_gene: TRBV7-3
d_gene: -
j_gene: TRBJ2-3
CDR3nt: TGTGCCAGCAGCTTAGGGGACGGGGAGGCCATTACGCAGTATTTT
CDR3aa: CASSLGDGEAITQYF

abundance: -
v_gene: TRBV2
d_gene: -
j_gene: TRBJ1-2
CDR3nt: TGTGCCAGCAGTCAGGACACGACGAACTATGGCTACACCTTC
CDR3aa: CASSQDTTNYGYTF

abundance: -
v_gene: TRBV5-1
d_gene: TRBD1
j_gene: TRBJ1-1
CDR3nt: TGCGCCAGCAGCCCGCGGACAGGGGGCACGAGCACTGAAGCTTTCTTT
CDR3aa: CASSPRTGGTSTEAFF

abundance: -
v_gene: TRBV19
d_gene: TRBD1
j_gene: TRBJ2-2
CDR3nt: TGTGCCAGTAGTATAGGTAGGGGGCGTTTGGCCGGGGAGCTGTTTTTT
CDR3aa: CASSIGRGRLAGELFF

abundance: -
v_gene: TRBV11-1
d_gene: TRBD1
j_gene: TRBJ2-1
CDR3nt: TGTGCCAGCAGCTTAGGGGTGGGACAGGCCTCCTCCAATGAGCAGTTCTTC
CDR3aa: CASSLGVGQASSNEQFF

abundance: once
v_gene: TRBV29-1
d_gene: -
j_gene: TRBJ1-3
CDR3nt: TGCAGCGGGTCGGGGACTGGAAACACCATATATTTT
CDR3aa: CSGSGTGNTIYF

abundance: -
v_gene: TRBV4-2
d_gene: TRBD2
j_gene: TRBJ2-2
CDR3nt: TGTGCCAGCAGCCAAGATAAGGGGACTAGCGGGGGCGCAAACACCGGGGAGCTGTTTTTT
CDR3aa: CASSQDKGTSGGANTGELFF

abundance: -
v_gene: TRBV27
d_gene: -
j_gene: TRBJ2-7
CDR3nt: TGTGCCAGCAGTTTACCCCTTCGTTCGAGGCAGTACTTC
CDR3aa: CASSLPLRSRQYF

abundance: once
v_gene: TRBV30
d_gene: -
j_gene: TRBJ2-7
CDR3nt: TGTGCCTGGAGTAGGATGAGTAGGGGCCCCTACGAGCAGTACTTC
CDR3aa: CAWSRMSRGPYEQYF

abundance: -
v_gene: TRBV7-7
d_gene: -
j_gene: TRBJ1-4
CDR3nt: TGTGCCAGCAGCTTGCGCAGGGGCGACGAAAAACTGTTTTTT
CDR3aa: CASSLRRGDEKLFF

abundance: -
v_gene: TRBV9
d_gene: TRBD2
j_gene: TRBJ2-5
CDR3nt: TGTGCCAGCAGCGCGGGACTAGCAGACCAAGAGACCCAGTACTTC
CDR3aa: CASSAGLADQETQYF

abundance: -
v_gene: TRBV28
d_gene: TRBD2
j_gene: TRBJ2-7
CDR3nt: TGTGCCAGCAGCTCAGGACTAGCGGGAGACTGGGGCGAGCAGTACTTC
CDR3aa: CASSSGLAGDWGEQYF

abundance: -
v_gene: TRBV19
d_gene: -
j_gene: TRBJ2-5
CDR3nt: TGTGCCAGTAGTATACCCGGCACTACAGGGACCCAGTACTTC
CDR3aa: CASSIPGTTGTQYF

abundance: -
v_gene: TRBV5-5
d_gene: -
j_gene: TRBJ1-6
CDR3nt: TGTGCCAGCAGCTGGCGAACAGGGATGGATAATTCACCCCTCCACTTT
CDR3aa: CASSWRTGMDNSPLHF

abundance: -
v_gene: TRBV11-2
d_gene: -
j_gene: TRBJ1-4
CDR3nt: TGTGCCAGCAGCTTATGGGGCAGGAGAACCACAACTAATGAAAAACTGTTTTTT
CDR3aa: CASSLWGRRTTTNEKLFF

abundance: once
v_gene: TRBV10-3
d_gene: TRBD2
j_gene: TRBJ2-7
CDR3nt: TGTGCCATCAGTGAACGAGTAGCGGGGGGCTACGAGCAGTACTTC
CDR3aa: CAISERVAGGYEQYF

abundance: -
v_gene: TRBV5-1
d_gene: -
j_gene: TRBJ2-5
CDR3nt: TGCGCCAGCAGCCCCGGACTGGAAGAGACCCAGTACTTC
CDR3aa: CASSPGLEETQYF